This T cell receptor (beta chain) was retrieved from a study of PD-L1 blockade in urothelial cancer (dated by TCRdb to about 2017). At the level of the whole study: Therapy was started around 2014 for all patients, and atezolizumab 1,200 mg was administered intravenously every 3 weeks. About 85% of the roughly 30 patients were males with bladder-origin urothelial cancer, and about 65% of the 29 reported a prior smoking history. Pretreatment blood TCR-seq was available for around 29 patients, at least one posttreatment blood collection was obtained for about 24 patients, and tumor TCR-seq was available for about 24 patients. Blood samples were analyzed at 3 weeks after treatment start (second dose) and at 6 weeks after treatment start. An ECOG performance status of 0 or 1 was recorded for the patients, and 0 to 3 prior chemotherapy regimens had been received by the patients. The study, an exploratory multi-omic analysis, examined somatic, immune and clinical correlates of response to PD-L1 blockade with atezolizumab in urothelial cancer. Blood samples yielded a median of around 150,000 T cells and around 80,000 unique TCRs, with median clonality approximately 0.08. In the same patients, pretreatment tumors underwent whole exome sequencing and RNA sequencing in addition to TCR sequencing. Durable clinical benefit meant progression-free survival longer than 6 months, and TCR features were also tested against progression-free and overall survival. TCR sequencing covered pretreatment tumor samples and matched, serially collected peripheral blood taken before and after atezolizumab treatment. Durable clinical benefit was achieved by nine patients but not by the remaining 20.

Via the germline V gene, CDR1 is SGHRS and CDR2 YFSETQ. Here V drops 5 bases and J drops 2 bases, and the junction holds 5 bases not matched to any gene. Measured from the cysteine to the phenylalanine, the CDR3 is 14 residues long. Just the 42-base CDR3 DNA is kept, in frame starting at base 1. General findings and caveats noted by the study authors: Small sample size (n ≈ 29) and many exploratory analyses mean the results are intended to be hypothesis-generating. Patients with durable benefit showed greater expansion of tumor-associated TCR clones in peripheral blood 3 weeks after starting treatment (n ≈ 20, p = 0.022). A pretreatment peripheral blood TCR clonality below the median was linked to improved progression-free and overall survival.

The cohort comprised fewer than 35 patients with locally advanced or metastatic urothelial carcinoma treated at Memorial Sloan Kettering on a trial protocol. Peripheral blood mononuclear cells were collected from each patient pretreatment and during treatment, giving between 1 and 8 total time points per patient. The Qiagen DNeasy Blood extraction kit was used to purify genomic DNA from total PBMCs and from tumor samples. PBMCs were collected pretreatment and during treatment, and were isolated and stored as previously described. Details on this clone: Its recognized antigen is unknown. Qualities for individual bases were not recorded, and no much larger clone is one base off.

Synthetic TCR analog templates were spiked into each PCR to estimate absolute template abundance from read counts. TCRbeta CDR3 regions were amplified from genomic DNA with bias-controlled V and J gene primers using the immunoSEQ assay. Rearranged TCRbeta segments were sequenced at approximately 20X coverage. In the paper's pipeline: Sequencing errors were corrected by clustering and CDR3s were annotated against IMGT to assign V, D and J genes. Downstream analyses used only productive TCRbeta rearrangements, leaving out any out-of-frame or stop-codon sequences. Clonality was computed as one minus Shannon entropy normalized by the log of the number of unique productive sequences. Clones differing between time points or between blood and tumor were identified by Fisher's exact test with Benjamini-Hochberg correction at adjusted p below 0.01. The clones in this table, taken by TCRdb from immuneACCESS, are in-frame only. Not every clone is retained; where verified, under half of the shortfall comes from an unresolved V gene, and the cause of the rest is unknown. The DNA gave D and trimming, while V, J and clone size come from that table. The sample profile shows tens of thousands of clones; about 79% of them were found once. The ten largest clones take up more than 15% of the sample.

The clonotype originates from a man aged 60 to 75 with urothelial cancer. The chain joins TRBV5-1 to TRBJ2-3, and TRBD1 aligns with 7 junction nucleotides. Sample: PBMCs, taken around atezolizumab (anti-PD-L1) treatment. The CDR3: CASSSGTDTDTQYF. The nucleotides are TGCGCCAGCAGTTCCGGGACAGACACAGATACGCAGTATTTT.